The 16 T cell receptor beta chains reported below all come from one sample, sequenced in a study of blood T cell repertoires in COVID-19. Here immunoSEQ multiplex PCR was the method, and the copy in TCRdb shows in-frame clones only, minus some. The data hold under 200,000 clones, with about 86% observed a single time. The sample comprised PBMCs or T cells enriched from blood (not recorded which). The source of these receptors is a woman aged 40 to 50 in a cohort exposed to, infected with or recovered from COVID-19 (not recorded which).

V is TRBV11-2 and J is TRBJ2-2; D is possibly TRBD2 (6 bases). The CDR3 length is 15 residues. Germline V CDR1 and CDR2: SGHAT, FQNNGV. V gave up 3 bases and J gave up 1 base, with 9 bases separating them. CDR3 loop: CASSFFGGNTGELFF. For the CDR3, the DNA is TGTGCCAGCAGCTTTTTCGGGGGGAACACCGGGGAGCTGTTTTTT.

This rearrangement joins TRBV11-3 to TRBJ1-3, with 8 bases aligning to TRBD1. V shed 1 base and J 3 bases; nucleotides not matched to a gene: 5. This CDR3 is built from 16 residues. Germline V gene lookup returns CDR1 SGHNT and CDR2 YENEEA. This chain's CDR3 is CASSLAQGAGGNTIYF. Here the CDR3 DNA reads TGTGCCAGCAGCTTAGCCCAGGGGGCCGGTGGAAACACCATATATTTT. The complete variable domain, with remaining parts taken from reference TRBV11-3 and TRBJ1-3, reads EAGVVQSPRYKIIEKKQPVAFWCNPISGHNTLYWYLQNLGQGPELLIRYENEEAVDDSQLPKDRFSAERLKGVDSTLKIQPAELGDSAVYLCASSLAQGAGGNTIYFGEGSWLTVV.

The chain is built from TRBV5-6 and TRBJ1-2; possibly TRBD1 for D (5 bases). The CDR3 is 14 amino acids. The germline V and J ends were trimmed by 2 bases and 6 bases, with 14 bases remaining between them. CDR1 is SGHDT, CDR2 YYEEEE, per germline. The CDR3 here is CASSFGREEDGYTF. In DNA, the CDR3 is TGTGCCAGCAGCTTTGGCAGGGAAGAGGATGGCTACACCTTC.

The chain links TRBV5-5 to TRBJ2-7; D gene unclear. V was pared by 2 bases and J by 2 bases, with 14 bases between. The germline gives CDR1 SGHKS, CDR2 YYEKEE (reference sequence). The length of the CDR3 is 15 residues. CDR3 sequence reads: CASSFFAEVAYEQYF. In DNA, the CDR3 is TGTGCCAGCAGCTTTTTCGCTGAGGTGGCCTACGAGCAGTACTTC. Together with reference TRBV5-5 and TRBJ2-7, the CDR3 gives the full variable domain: DAGVTQSPTHLIKTRGQQVTLRCSPISGHKSVSWYQQVLGQGPQFIFQYYEKEERGRGNFPDRFSARQFPNYSSELNVNALLLGDSALYLCASSFFAEVAYEQYFGPGTRLTVT.

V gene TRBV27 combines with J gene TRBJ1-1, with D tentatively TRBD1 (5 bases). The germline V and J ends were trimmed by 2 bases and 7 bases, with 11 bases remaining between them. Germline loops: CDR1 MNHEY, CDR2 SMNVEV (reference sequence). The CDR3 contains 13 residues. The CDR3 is CASSLRGWSEAFF. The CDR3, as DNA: TGTGCCAGCAGTTTAAGGGGATGGAGTGAAGCTTTCTTT.

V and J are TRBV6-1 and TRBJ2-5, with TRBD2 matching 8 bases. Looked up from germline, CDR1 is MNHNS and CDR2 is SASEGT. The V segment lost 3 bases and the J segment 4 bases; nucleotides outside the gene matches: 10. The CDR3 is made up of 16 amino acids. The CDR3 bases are TGTGCCAGCAGTGATCTTAGCGGGGCCCCCGGAGAGACCCAGTACTTC. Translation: CASSDLSGAPGETQYF.

The CDR3 loop is CASSLMRGRDYEQYF. CDR3 in DNA: TGTGCCAGCAGTTTAATGAGGGGGCGCGATTACGAGCAGTACTTC. V and J are TRBV28 and TRBJ2-7; 7 positions match TRBD1. This CDR3 has 15 amino acids. V lost 2 bases to trimming and J lost 4 bases; unmatched junction nucleotides: 8. CDR1 is MDHEN, CDR2 SYDVKM, per germline.

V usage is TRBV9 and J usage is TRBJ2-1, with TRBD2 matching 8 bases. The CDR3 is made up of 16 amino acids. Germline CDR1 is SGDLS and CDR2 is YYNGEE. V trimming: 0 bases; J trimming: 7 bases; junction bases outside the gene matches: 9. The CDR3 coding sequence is TGTGCCAGCAGCGTAGCTACCGGGACTAGGCAGAATGAGCAGTTCTTC. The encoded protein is CASSVATGTRQNEQFF.

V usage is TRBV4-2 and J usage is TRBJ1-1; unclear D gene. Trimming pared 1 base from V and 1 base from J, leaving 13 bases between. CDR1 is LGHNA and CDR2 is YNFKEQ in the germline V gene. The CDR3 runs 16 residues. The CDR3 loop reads CASSQVQRNGNTEAFF. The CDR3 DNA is TGTGCCAGCAGCCAAGTGCAACGTAACGGGAACACTGAAGCTTTCTTT.

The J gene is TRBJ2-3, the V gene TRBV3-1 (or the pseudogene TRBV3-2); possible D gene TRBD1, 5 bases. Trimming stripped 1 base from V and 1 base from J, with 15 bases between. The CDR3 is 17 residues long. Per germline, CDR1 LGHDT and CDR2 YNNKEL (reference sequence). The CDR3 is CASSQARLDTRTDTQYF. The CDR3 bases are TGTGCCAGCAGCCAAGCCCGTCTGGACACCCGCACAGATACGCAGTATTTT.

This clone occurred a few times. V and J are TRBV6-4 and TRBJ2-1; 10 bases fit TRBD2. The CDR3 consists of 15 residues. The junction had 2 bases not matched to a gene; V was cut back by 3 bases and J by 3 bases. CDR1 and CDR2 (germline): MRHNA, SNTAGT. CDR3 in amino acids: CASSDERGGYNEQFF. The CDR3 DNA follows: TGTGCCAGCAGTGATGAGCGGGGGGGCTACAATGAGCAGTTCTTC.

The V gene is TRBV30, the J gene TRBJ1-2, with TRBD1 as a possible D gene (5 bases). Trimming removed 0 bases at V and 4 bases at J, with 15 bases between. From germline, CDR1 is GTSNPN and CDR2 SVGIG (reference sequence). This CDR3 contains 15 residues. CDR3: CAWSVPPGSAYGYTF. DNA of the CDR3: TGTGCCTGGAGTGTACCCCCAGGGTCCGCCTATGGCTACACCTTC.

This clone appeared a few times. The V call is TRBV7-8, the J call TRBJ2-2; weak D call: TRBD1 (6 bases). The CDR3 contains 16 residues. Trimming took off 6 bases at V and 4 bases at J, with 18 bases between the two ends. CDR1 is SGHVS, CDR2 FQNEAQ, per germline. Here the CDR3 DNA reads TGTGCCAGCAGGTCCACCGGGACAAAGTCCACCGGGGAGCTGTTTTTT. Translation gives CASRSTGTKSTGELFF.

Here the CDR3 reads CASSSLVGTEGLGNIQYF. The CDR3 region has the DNA TGTGCCAGCAGTTCACTAGTCGGGACAGAAGGGTTGGGGAACATTCAGTACTTC. The genes are TRBV28 and TRBJ2-4, with 7 bases fitting TRBD1. The germline gives CDR1 MDHEN, CDR2 SYDVKM. CDR3 length: 18 amino acids. The V and J ends lost 4 bases and 7 bases, in that order; junction bases with no gene match: 19. The full variable domain, completed using reference TRBV28 and TRBJ2-4, is DVKVTQSSRYLVKRTGEKVFLECVQDMDHENMFWYRQDPGLGLRLIYFSYDVKMKEKGDIPEGYSVSREKKERFSLILESASTNQTSMYLCASSSLVGTEGLGNIQYFGAGTRLSVL.

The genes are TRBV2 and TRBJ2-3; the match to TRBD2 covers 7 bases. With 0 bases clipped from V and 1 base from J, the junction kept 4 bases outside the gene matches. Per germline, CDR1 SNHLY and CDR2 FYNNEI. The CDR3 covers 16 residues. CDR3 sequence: CASSEASLAGTDTQYF. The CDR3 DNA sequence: TGTGCCAGCAGTGAAGCGAGTCTAGCGGGCACAGATACGCAGTATTTT.

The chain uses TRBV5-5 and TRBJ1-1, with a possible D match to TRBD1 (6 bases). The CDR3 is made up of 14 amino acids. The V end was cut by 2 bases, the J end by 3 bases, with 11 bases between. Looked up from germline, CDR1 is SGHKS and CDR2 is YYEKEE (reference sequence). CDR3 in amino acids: CASSFTGRDTEAFF. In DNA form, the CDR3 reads TGTGCCAGCAGCTTCACAGGGAGGGACACTGAAGCTTTCTTT.